Below are 20 T cell receptor beta chains sequenced from a single sample in a study of blood T cell repertoires in COVID-19. Clones were read by immunoSEQ multiplex PCR, and TCRdb kept only the in-frame ones, dropping some. The data contain about 250,000 clones, 80% to 85% of them singletons. The sample consisted of PBMCs or T cells enriched from blood (not recorded which). Receptors originate from a man over 45 who had recovered from COVID-19.

The chain links TRBV6-5 to TRBJ1-2, with D hard to call. Germline V gene sequence: CDR1 MNHEY, CDR2 SVGAGI. V was cut by 7 bases and J by 9 bases, with 18 bases left in between. The CDR3 runs to 13 residues. CDR3 coding DNA: TGTGCCAGCATTTCGGCAGGCCCAGGAAGCTACACCTTC. Protein sequence: CASISAGPGSYTF.

This rearrangement joins TRBV18 to TRBJ2-7, with 7 bases aligning to TRBD2. From germline, CDR1 is KGHSH and CDR2 LQKENI. This CDR3 is 13 amino acids long. Trimming cost V 9 bases and J 0 bases; bases outside gene matches: 5. The CDR3 DNA is TGTGCCAGTCGCAGCGGGAACTCCTACGAGCAGTACTTC. It translates to CASRSGNSYEQYF. Based on the CDR3 plus reference TRBV18 and TRBJ2-7, the full variable domain is NAGVMQNPRHLVRRRGQEARLRCSPMKGHSHVYWYRQLPEEGLKFMVYLQKENIIDESGMPKERFSAEFPKEGPSILRIQQVVRGDSAAYFCASRSGNSYEQYFGPGTRLTVT.

The V call is TRBV5-4, the J call TRBJ2-3; tentatively, D is TRBD2 (6 bases). The germline V and J ends were trimmed by 0 bases and 2 bases, with 10 bases remaining between them. Germline V gives CDR1 SGHNT, CDR2 YYREEE (reference sequence). The CDR3 sequence is 15 residues long. As DNA, the CDR3 is TGTGCCAGCAGCTTGGACGCGGGACCCACAGATACGCAGTATTTT. This encodes CASSLDAGPTDTQYF.

The rearrangement links TRBV27 to TRBJ2-3, with D possibly being TRBD1 (6 bases). The CDR3 consists of 13 residues. V was trimmed by 5 bases and J by 11 bases, leaving 17 bases between them. Germline assignment: CDR1 MNHEY and CDR2 SMNVEV (reference sequence). The CDR3 bases are TGTGCCAGCAGTCCCGGCGACGGGACAAGGCAGTATTTT. It encodes CASSPGDGTRQYF.

The rearrangement joins TRBV11-3 to TRBJ2-3; 8 nucleotides line up with TRBD2. Germline V lookup: CDR1 SGHNT, CDR2 YENEEA. The CDR3 loop spans 14 amino acids. With 7 bases clipped from V and 0 bases from J, the junction kept 3 bases outside the gene matches. The CDR3 bases are TGTGCCAGCAACCCGGGGGGGAGCACAGATACGCAGTATTTT. This sequence encodes CASNPGGSTDTQYF.

This clone has just a few counts. The V call is TRBV3-1 (or the pseudogene TRBV3-2), the J call TRBJ1-1; 7 nucleotides align to TRBD1. CDR3 length equals 14 residues. V gave up 1 base and J gave up 5 bases; unmatched junction bases: 4. Looked up from germline, CDR1 is LGHDT and CDR2 is YNNKEL (reference sequence). CDR3 amino acids: CASSQAQGGTEAFF. CDR3 nucleotide sequence: TGTGCCAGCAGCCAAGCGCAGGGGGGAACTGAAGCTTTCTTT.

CDR3 sequence reads: CASSQTGGGRELFF. For the CDR3, the DNA is TGTGCCAGCAGCCAAACCGGGGGGGGCCGGGAGCTGTTTTTT. The chain links TRBV3-1 (or the pseudogene TRBV3-2) to TRBJ2-2; the match to TRBD2 covers 8 bases. This CDR3 has 14 residues. CDR1 and CDR2 (germline): LGHDT, YNNKEL (reference sequence). Germline trimming cut 2 bases from V and 9 bases from J; bases unmatched to any gene: 5.

The chain carries TRBV7-9 and TRBJ1-5; 9 nucleotides line up with TRBD1. CDR3 length: 15 residues. Unmatched junction bases numbered 4, after V lost 5 bases and J lost 2 bases. CDR1 is SEHNR, CDR2 FQNEAQ, per germline (reference sequence). For the CDR3, the DNA is TGTGCCAGCAGCCCGACAGGGGGGGGCAATCAGCCCCAGCATTTT. Translated: CASSPTGGGNQPQHF.

The rearrangement joins TRBV11-3 to TRBJ1-6; the match to TRBD1 covers 8 bases. Germline lookup yields CDR1 SGHNT and CDR2 YENEEA. The CDR3 is 15 residues long. The trim removed 5 bases at V and 7 bases at J, leaving 7 bases unmatched. The DNA for the CDR3 is TGTGCCAGCAGCACCGGACAGGGCGAAAATTCACCCCTCCACTTT. Translation: CASSTGQGENSPLHF.

The genes are TRBV27 and TRBJ2-3; 7 bases line up with TRBD2. The CDR3 runs 15 residues. V was pared by 5 bases and J by 3 bases, with 8 bases of the junction left unmatched. Per the germline V gene, CDR1 is MNHEY and CDR2 is SMNVEV (reference sequence). The CDR3 loop reads CASSPGWGGTDTQYF. CDR3 DNA: TGTGCCAGCAGTCCCGGATGGGGGGGTACAGATACGCAGTATTTT.

This chain connects TRBV21-1 to TRBJ1-4; the table's D call of TRBD1 was not tested on the DNA. TRBV21-1 is a pseudogene. CDR3 length equals 13 residues. Here the CDR3 reads CASRGHLYEKLFF. The CDR3 region has the DNA TGTGCCAGCCGGGGACACCTTTATGAAAAACTGTTTTTT.

The rearrangement uses TRBV6-4 and TRBJ1-6; D is unresolved. CDR3 size: 14 residues. Germline assignment: CDR1 MRHNA and CDR2 SNTAGT. V dropped 7 bases and J dropped 10 bases, with 17 bases sitting between them. The CDR3, as DNA: TGTGCCAGCAATCAAGTCGCGGGGATGTCACCCCTCCACTTT. Translating it yields CASNQVAGMSPLHF.

V is TRBV4-3 and J is TRBJ2-7; 11 nucleotides align to TRBD2. J was trimmed by 4 bases and V by 2 bases; bases with no gene match: 16. Germline CDR1 is LGHNA and CDR2 is YSLEER. The CDR3 totals 19 residues. CDR3 coding DNA: TGCGCCAGCAGCCAAACAGCGTGGGGGATAGCGGGAGGGGAATACGAGCAGTACTTC. Its protein product is CASSQTAWGIAGGEYEQYF.

The J gene is TRBJ2-2, the V gene TRBV29-1; the D gene is possibly TRBD1 (5 bases). V was cut by 3 bases and J by 6 bases, with 20 bases left in between. Germline loops: CDR1 SQVTM, CDR2 ANQGSEA. The CDR3 is 16 residues long. This chain's CDR3 is CSVEKDGQGRAGELFF. CDR3 DNA sequence: TGCAGCGTTGAGAAAGACGGGCAGGGTCGGGCCGGGGAGCTGTTTTTT.

This chain joins TRBV5-6 and TRBJ2-2; D unclear. The CDR3 has 13 residues. V lost 4 bases and J 7 bases, leaving 11 bases between the germline ends. Germline V CDR1 and CDR2: SGHDT, YYEEEE. CDR3 coding DNA: TGTGCCAGCAGCCAGGCCGACGGCGGGGAGCTGTTTTTT. This encodes CASSQADGGELFF.

The gene calls are TRBV12-3 or TRBV12-4 and TRBJ1-5, with D perhaps matching TRBD1 (5 bases). The V end was cut by 7 bases, the J end by 2 bases, with 6 bases between. The CDR3 runs to 12 residues. This CDR3 reads CASKGGNQPQHF. Written as DNA, the CDR3 is TGTGCCAGCAAAGGGGGCAATCAGCCCCAGCATTTT.

The chain links TRBV6-5 to TRBJ1-2; no definite D call. This CDR3 is 12 amino acids long. V shed 2 bases and J shed 8 bases, with 9 bases lying between them. Germline loops: CDR1 MNHEY, CDR2 SVGAGI. The CDR3 loop reads CASSYEGEGYTF. In DNA, the CDR3 is TGTGCCAGCAGTTACGAGGGAGAAGGCTACACCTTC.

The rearrangement joins TRBV2 to TRBJ2-3, with 7 bases that match TRBD1. The CDR3 has 13 residues. Germline V gene data show CDR1 as SNHLY and CDR2 as FYNNEI. Losses at the gene ends were 6 bases for V and 6 bases for J; bases not matched to a gene: 6. CDR3 coding DNA: TGTGCCAGCAGGGGGGACAGAATCGATACGCAGTATTTT. As protein: CASRGDRIDTQYF.

The rearrangement links TRBV9 to TRBJ1-2, with D possibly matching TRBD1 (5 bases). Germline-derived CDR1 and CDR2 are SGDLS and YYNGEE. There are 15 residues in the CDR3. V was shortened by 7 bases and J by 4 bases, with 20 bases between the two germline ends. In DNA form, the CDR3 reads TGTGCCAGCCACGAATTGGCGGGGGGAGGCTATGGCTACACCTTC. Translation gives CASHELAGGGYGYTF.

The chain couples TRBV5-1 to TRBJ1-1; D remains ambiguous. Germline V gene lookup returns CDR1 SGHRS and CDR2 YFSETQ. This CDR3 has 13 amino acids. The ends were cut back, 5 bases at V and 1 base at J, with 9 bases in the middle. CDR3: CASRSGQNTEAFF. CDR3 DNA sequence: TGCGCCAGCAGAAGCGGTCAGAACACTGAAGCTTTCTTT.